This entry describes one T cell receptor beta chain. With random hexamers, roughly 0.5 to 1 ug RNA was reverse transcribed. A multiplex approach, immunoSEQ multiplex PCR, amplified TCR beta CDR3 across 54 Vbeta and 13 Jbeta. In TCRdb, the immunoSEQ multiplex PCR reads were re-called with MiXCR into one record per CDR3 protein. The sample contains 330,000 or so distinct CDR3 sequences, 65% to 90% of which appear only once. The CDR3 extends over 16 amino acids. In germline, CDR1 is LNHDA, CDR2 SQIVND (reference sequence). V was shortened by 7 bases and J by 5 bases, with 20 bases between the two germline ends. The sample comes from a study of CD8 T cells in Susac syndrome. Sequencing of TCR beta covered CD8+ and CD4+ T cells obtained from blood. The multiple sclerosis controls consisted of treatment-naive patients with relapsing-remitting disease, either stable or active. The TEMRA cells underwent FACS enrichment, while the CD8+ and CD4+ T cells underwent negative isolation.

The J gene is TRBJ2-2, the V gene TRBV19; possible D gene TRBD1, 5 bases. The TCR originated in a human donor with multiple sclerosis. The sequencing input was CD8+ T cells from PBMCs. The CDR3 nucleotides read TGTGCCAGTAACATGGGGCTGGCACTTAAGACCGGGGAGCTGTTTTTT. This sequence encodes CASNMGLALKTGELFF.